These 5 T cell receptor beta chains came from one sample sequenced in a study of T cells in Graves' hyperthyroidism and ophthalmopathy. The TCR beta CDR3 regions underwent amplification using RNA transcripts as the source. Using the HTBI primer set, a first-round RT-PCR was run on the TCR CDR3. TCRdb itself ran the multiplex PCR reads through MiXCR, one entry per CDR3 protein. The sample carries about 400,000 distinct CDR3 sequences, about 14% recorded once. Sample: blood. These receptors originate from a woman in her thirties with Graves' ophthalmopathy.

This clonotype was picked up many times. The rearrangement links TRBV14 to TRBJ2-7; 9 positions match TRBD2. Germline CDR1 SGHDN, CDR2 FVKESK. J was trimmed by 2 bases and V by 4 bases; bases with no gene match: 6. The CDR3 extends over 15 amino acids. The CDR3 spells CASSPQQRGAYEQYF. The CDR3 DNA follows: TGTGCCAGCAGCCCACAACAGCGGGGGGCCTACGAGCAGTACTTC.

This clonotype was detected many times. The chain combines TRBV20-1 with TRBJ2-3; 7 positions agree with TRBD2. The CDR3 has 16 amino acids. Germline V gene lookup returns CDR1 DFQATT and CDR2 SNEGSKA (reference sequence). V lost 6 bases and J lost 1; bases outside the gene matches: 13. The CDR3: CSALPPPGGRTDTQYF. The CDR3 region has the DNA TGCAGTGCCCTACCCCCTCCGGGGGGACGCACAGATACGCAGTATTTT.

This clonotype was picked up a small number of times. The chain has TRBV6-1 and TRBJ1-5; no clear D gene. The ends were cut back, 6 bases at V and 4 bases at J, with 7 bases in the middle. Germline CDR1 reads MNHNS; CDR2 reads SASEGT. The CDR3 has 12 amino acids. CDR3 sequence reads: CASSPENQPQHF. CDR3 in DNA: TGTGCCAGCAGCCCTGAAAATCAGCCCCAGCATTTT.

This clonotype showed up many times. The rearrangement joins TRBV20-1 to TRBJ2-2; D not resolved. CDR1 DFQATT and CDR2 SNEGSKA come from the germline V gene (reference sequence). CDR3 length: 13 residues. V was shortened by 4 bases and J by 6 bases, with 12 bases between the two germline ends. Written as DNA, the CDR3 is TGCAGTGCTAACGAAAGGGTGTCCGGGGAGCTGTTTTTT. This sequence encodes CSANERVSGELFF.

The V gene is TRBV19, the J gene TRBJ2-7; either TRBD1 or TRBD2 may supply D (5 bases each). Trimming pared 9 bases from V and 6 bases from J, leaving 18 bases between. The CDR3 consists of 13 residues. CDR1 is LNHDA, CDR2 SQIVND, per germline (reference sequence). The CDR3 is CASGAGRTSEQYF. The CDR3 nucleotides are TGTGCCAGCGGGGCTGGACGCACCTCCGAGCAGTACTTC.